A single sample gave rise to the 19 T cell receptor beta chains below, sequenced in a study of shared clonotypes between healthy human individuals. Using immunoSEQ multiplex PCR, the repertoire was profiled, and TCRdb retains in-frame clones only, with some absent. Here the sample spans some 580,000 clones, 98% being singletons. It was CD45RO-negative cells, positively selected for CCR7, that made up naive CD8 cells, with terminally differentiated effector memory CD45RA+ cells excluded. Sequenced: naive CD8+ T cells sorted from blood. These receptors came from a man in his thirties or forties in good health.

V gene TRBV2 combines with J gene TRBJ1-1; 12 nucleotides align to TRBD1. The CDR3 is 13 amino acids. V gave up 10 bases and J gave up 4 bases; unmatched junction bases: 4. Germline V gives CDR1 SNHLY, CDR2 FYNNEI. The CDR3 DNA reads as TGTGCCACCGAGGGACAGGGGGCCACTGAAGCTTTCTTT. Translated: CATEGQGATEAFF.

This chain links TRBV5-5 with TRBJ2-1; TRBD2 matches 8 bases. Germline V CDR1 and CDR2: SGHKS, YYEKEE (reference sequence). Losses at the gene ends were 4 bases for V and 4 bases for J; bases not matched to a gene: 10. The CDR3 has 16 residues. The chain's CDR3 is CASSHTAGERYNEQFF. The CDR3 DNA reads TGTGCCAGCAGCCATACAGCGGGGGAGAGGTACAATGAGCAGTTCTTC. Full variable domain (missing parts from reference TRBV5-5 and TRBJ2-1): DAGVTQSPTHLIKTRGQQVTLRCSPISGHKSVSWYQQVLGQGPQFIFQYYEKEERGRGNFPDRFSARQFPNYSSELNVNALLLGDSALYLCASSHTAGERYNEQFFGPGTRLTVL.

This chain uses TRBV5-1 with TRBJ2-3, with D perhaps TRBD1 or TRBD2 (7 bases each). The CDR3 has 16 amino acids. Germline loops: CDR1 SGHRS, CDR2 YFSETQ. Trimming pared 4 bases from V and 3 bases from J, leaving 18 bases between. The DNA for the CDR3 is TGCGCCAGCAGCCCAGAGGACAGGCGGGGGACAGATACGCAGTATTTT. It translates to CASSPEDRRGTDTQYF. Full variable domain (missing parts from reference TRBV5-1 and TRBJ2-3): KAGVTQTPRYLIKTRGQQVTLSCSPISGHRSVSWYQQTPGQGLQFLFEYFSETQRNKGNFPGRFSGRQFSNSRSEMNVSTLELGDSALYLCASSPEDRRGTDTQYFGPGTRLTVL.

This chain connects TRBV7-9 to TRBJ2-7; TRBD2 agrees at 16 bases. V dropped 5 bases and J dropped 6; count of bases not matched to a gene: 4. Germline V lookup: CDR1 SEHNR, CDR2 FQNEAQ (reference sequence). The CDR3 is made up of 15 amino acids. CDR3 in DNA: TGTGCCAGCAGCCCGGGACTAGCGGGAGGGTCCGAGCAGTACTTC. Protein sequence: CASSPGLAGGSEQYF.

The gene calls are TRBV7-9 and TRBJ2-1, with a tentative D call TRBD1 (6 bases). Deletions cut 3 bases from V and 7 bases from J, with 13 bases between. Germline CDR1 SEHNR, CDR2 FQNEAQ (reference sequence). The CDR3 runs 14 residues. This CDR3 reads CASSFPDRWNEQFF. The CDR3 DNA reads TGTGCCAGCAGCTTCCCGGACAGATGGAATGAGCAGTTCTTC.

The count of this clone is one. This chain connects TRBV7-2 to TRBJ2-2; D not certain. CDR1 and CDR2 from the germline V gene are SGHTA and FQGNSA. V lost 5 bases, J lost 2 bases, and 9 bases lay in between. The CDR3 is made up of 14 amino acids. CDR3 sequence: CASSPNANTGELFF. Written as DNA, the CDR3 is TGTGCCAGCAGCCCCAACGCCAACACCGGGGAGCTGTTTTTT.

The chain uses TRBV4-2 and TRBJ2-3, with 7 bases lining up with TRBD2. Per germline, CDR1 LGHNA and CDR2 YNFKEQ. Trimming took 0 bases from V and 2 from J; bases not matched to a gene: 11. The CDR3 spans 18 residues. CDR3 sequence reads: CASSQEHPGLAVTDTQYF. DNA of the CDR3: TGTGCCAGCAGCCAAGAACACCCGGGGCTAGCGGTCACAGATACGCAGTATTTT.

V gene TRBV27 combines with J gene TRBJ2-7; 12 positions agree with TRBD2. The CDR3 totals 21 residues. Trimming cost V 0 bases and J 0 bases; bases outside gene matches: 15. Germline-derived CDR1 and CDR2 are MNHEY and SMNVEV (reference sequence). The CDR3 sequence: CASSLSWTPIPGLAGSYEQYF. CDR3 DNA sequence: TGTGCCAGCAGTTTATCGTGGACACCAATTCCGGGACTAGCGGGCTCCTACGAGCAGTACTTC.

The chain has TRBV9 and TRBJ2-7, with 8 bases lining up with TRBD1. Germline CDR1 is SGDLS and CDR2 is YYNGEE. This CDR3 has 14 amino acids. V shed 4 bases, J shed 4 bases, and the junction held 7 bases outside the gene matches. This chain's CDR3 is CASSQTGQGYEQYF. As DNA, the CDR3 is TGTGCCAGCAGCCAAACAGGACAGGGTTACGAGCAGTACTTC. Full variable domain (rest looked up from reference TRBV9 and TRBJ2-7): DSGVTQTPKHLITATGQRVTLRCSPRSGDLSVYWYQQSLDQGLQFLIQYYNGEERAKGNILERFSAQQFPDLHSELNLSSLELGDSALYFCASSQTGQGYEQYFGPGTRLTVT.

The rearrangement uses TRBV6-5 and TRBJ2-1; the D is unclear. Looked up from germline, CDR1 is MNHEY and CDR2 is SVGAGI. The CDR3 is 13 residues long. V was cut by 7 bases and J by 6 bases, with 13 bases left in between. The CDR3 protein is CASTPFLGNEQFF. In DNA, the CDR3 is TGTGCCAGCACCCCGTTTTTAGGCAATGAGCAGTTCTTC.

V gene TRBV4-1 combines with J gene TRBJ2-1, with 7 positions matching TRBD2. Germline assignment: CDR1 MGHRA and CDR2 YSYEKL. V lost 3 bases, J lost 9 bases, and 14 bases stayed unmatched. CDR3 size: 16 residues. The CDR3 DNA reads TGCGCCAGCAGCCAGACGACGGGACTATTATTTGGTGAGCAGTTCTTC. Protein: CASSQTTGLLFGEQFF.

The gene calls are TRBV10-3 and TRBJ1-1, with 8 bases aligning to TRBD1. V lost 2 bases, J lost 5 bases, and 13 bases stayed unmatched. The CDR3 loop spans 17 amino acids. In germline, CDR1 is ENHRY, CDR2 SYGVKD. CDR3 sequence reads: CAISEQGQGAGRTEAFF. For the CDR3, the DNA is TGTGCCATCAGTGAGCAGGGCCAGGGGGCAGGTCGGACTGAAGCTTTCTTT.

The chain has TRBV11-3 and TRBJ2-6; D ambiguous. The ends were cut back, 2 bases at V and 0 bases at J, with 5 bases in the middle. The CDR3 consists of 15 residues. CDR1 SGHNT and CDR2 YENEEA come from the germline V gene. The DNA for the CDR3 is TGTGCCAGCAGCTTAAGGAGCTCTGGGGCCAACGTCCTGACTTTC. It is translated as CASSLRSSGANVLTF.

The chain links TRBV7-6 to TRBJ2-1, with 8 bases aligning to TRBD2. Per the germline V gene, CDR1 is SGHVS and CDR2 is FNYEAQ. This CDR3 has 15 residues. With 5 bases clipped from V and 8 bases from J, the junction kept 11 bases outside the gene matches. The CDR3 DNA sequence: TGTGCCAGCAGCGCCCCGGGAGGGCTGGTAGATGAGCAGTTCTTC. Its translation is CASSAPGGLVDEQFF.

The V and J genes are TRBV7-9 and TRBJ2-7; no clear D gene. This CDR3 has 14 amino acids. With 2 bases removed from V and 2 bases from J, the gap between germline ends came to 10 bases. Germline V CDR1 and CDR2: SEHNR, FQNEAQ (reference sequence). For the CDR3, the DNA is TGTGCCAGCAGCTTAACGGCGGCTGCCTACGAGCAGTACTTC. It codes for CASSLTAAAYEQYF. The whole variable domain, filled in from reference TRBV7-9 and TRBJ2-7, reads DTGVSQNPRHKITKRGQNVTFRCDPISEHNRLYWYRQTLGQGPEFLTYFQNEAQLEKSRLLSDRFSAERPKGSFSTLEIQRTEQGDSAMYLCASSLTAAAYEQYFGPGTRLTVT.

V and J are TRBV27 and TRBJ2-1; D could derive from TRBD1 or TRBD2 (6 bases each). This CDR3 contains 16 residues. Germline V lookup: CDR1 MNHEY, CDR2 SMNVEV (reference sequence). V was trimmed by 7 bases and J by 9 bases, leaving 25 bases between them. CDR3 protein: CASTPAGHRSEGEQFF. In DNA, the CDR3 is TGTGCCAGCACCCCCGCGGGACATCGTTCCGAGGGTGAGCAGTTCTTC.

This CDR3 reads CATSSGSHYEQYF. The DNA for the CDR3 is TGTGCCACCAGCAGCGGGAGCCACTACGAGCAGTACTTC. J is TRBJ2-7 and V is TRBV15; tentatively, D is TRBD2 (6 bases). The CDR3 has 13 residues. Germline values: CDR1 LNHNV, CDR2 YYDKDF (reference sequence). Trimming took off 3 bases at V and 3 bases at J, with 9 bases between the two ends.

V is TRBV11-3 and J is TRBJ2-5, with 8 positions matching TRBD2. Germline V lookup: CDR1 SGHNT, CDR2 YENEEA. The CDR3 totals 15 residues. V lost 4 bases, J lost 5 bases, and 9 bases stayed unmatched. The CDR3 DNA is TGTGCCAGCAGCTCGCGGGAGGCCGGGGGTGAGACCCAGTACTTC. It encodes CASSSREAGGETQYF.

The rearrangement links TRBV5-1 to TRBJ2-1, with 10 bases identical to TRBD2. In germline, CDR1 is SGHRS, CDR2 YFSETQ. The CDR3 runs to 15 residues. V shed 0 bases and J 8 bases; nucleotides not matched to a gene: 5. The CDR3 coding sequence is TGCGCCAGCAGCTTGGGAGTAGCGGGAGGCTATGAGCAGTTCTTC. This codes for CASSLGVAGGYEQFF.